The 30 T cell receptor beta chains listed next were all sequenced from one sample in a study of cytomegalovirus exposure and HLA in healthy donors listed by TCRdb under 2017. Libraries were made using the immunoSEQ multiplex PCR assay. A mixture of 60 forward primers for TCR Vbeta segments and 13 reverse primers for TCR Jbeta segments was used in the multiplex PCR. TCRdb retrieved this table from immuneACCESS and kept in-frame rearrangements only. Not all clones are present; in checked studies, unresolved V genes account for under half, and no reason is known for the remainder. Counted in this sample were about 60,000 clones; roughly 80% of them appeared once. The ten largest clones take up approximately 3.5% of the sample. Specimen: PBMCs. The receptors were gathered from a woman aged 40 to 55 in good health and CMV-seropositive.

The J gene is TRBJ2-2, the V gene TRBV6-4; D is perhaps TRBD1 (5 bases). There are 14 residues in the CDR3. Per germline, CDR1 MRHNA and CDR2 SNTAGT. The ends were cut back, 4 bases at V and 3 bases at J, with 9 bases in the middle. The CDR3 DNA reads as TGTGCCAGCAGTGCGGACACGGACACCGGGGAGCTGTTTTTT. This translates into CASSADTDTGELFF.

This sequence joins TRBV7-2 and TRBJ1-5; TRBD1 agrees at 8 bases. J was trimmed by 3 bases and V by 5 bases; bases with no gene match: 6. CDR1 is SGHTA and CDR2 is FQGNSA in the germline V gene. This CDR3 contains 15 residues. The CDR3 DNA reads TGTGCCAGCAGCCGGACAGGGAGGTCCAATCAGCCCCAGCATTTT. It specifies CASSRTGRSNQPQHF.

The chain links TRBV9 to TRBJ2-1; 11 bases are shared with TRBD2. CDR3 length equals 16 residues. The V gene end was trimmed by 4 bases and the J gene end by 8 bases; junction bases not matched to a gene: 11. The germline V gene encodes CDR1 SGDLS and CDR2 YYNGEE. The CDR3 nucleotides are TGTGCCAGCAGCCCCTTACTAGCGGGGGCGGGGGATGAGCAGTTCTTC. Protein sequence: CASSPLLAGAGDEQFF.

The sample holds a few counts of this clone. The chain recombines TRBV6-5 with TRBJ1-3; D remains unclear. Germline V gene data show CDR1 as MNHEY and CDR2 as SVGAGI. The CDR3 sequence is 14 residues long. V was clipped by 3 bases and J by 2 bases, with 8 bases between them. CDR3 coding DNA: TGTGCCAGCAGTTATCGACAACCTGGAAACACCATATATTTT. This codes for CASSYRQPGNTIYF.

Here the CDR3 DNA reads TGCGCCAGCAGCTGGGGGGAACTAGCGGGGGCCCCGCCGGGGAACAATGAGCAGTTCTTC. This gives the protein CASSWGELAGAPPGNNEQFF. The chain couples TRBV5-1 to TRBJ2-1; 11 bases fit TRBD2. This CDR3 contains 20 residues. The J segment lost 5 bases and the V segment lost 3 bases, leaving 19 bases of the junction unmatched. Germline CDR1 is SGHRS and CDR2 is YFSETQ. The variable domain in full, completed from reference TRBV5-1 and TRBJ2-1, reads KAGVTQTPRYLIKTRGQQVTLSCSPISGHRSVSWYQQTPGQGLQFLFEYFSETQRNKGNFPGRFSGRQFSNSRSEMNVSTLELGDSALYLCASSWGELAGAPPGNNEQFFGPGTRLTVL.

The genes are TRBV9 and TRBJ1-2; D unresolved. This CDR3 region has 16 residues. Germline lookup yields CDR1 SGDLS and CDR2 YYNGEE. Deletions cut 0 bases from V and 8 bases from J, with 20 bases between. The CDR3 DNA follows: TGTGCCAGCAGCGTAGACCCCAGTAGCATAGGTACGGGCTACACCTTC. Translation: CASSVDPSSIGTGYTF. Drawing the rest from reference TRBV9 and TRBJ1-2, the complete variable domain is DSGVTQTPKHLITATGQRVTLRCSPRSGDLSVYWYQQSLDQGLQFLIQYYNGEERAKGNILERFSAQQFPDLHSELNLSSLELGDSALYFCASSVDPSSIGTGYTFGSGTRLTVV.

The chain employs TRBV6-1 and TRBJ2-6, with D possibly being TRBD2 (5 bases). Germline CDR1 reads MNHNS; CDR2 reads SASEGT. Trimming pared 6 bases from V and 0 bases from J, leaving 9 bases between. The CDR3 sequence is 15 residues long. In DNA, the CDR3 is TGTGCCAGCAGACGGGGAGTCTCTGGGGCCAACGTCCTGACTTTC. Its protein product is CASRRGVSGANVLTF.

The chain couples TRBV18 to TRBJ2-5; D is possibly TRBD1 (5 bases). The CDR3 is 12 amino acids. Germline V gives CDR1 KGHSH, CDR2 LQKENI. V lost 1 base and J 5 bases, leaving 5 bases between the germline ends. The CDR3 here is CASSPQGETQYF. The CDR3 DNA sequence: TGTGCCAGCTCACCACAGGGGGAGACCCAGTACTTC.

In its sample, this clone was seen a few times. The chain carries TRBV5-4 and TRBJ2-5; 9 bases align to TRBD1. CDR1 and CDR2 (germline): SGHNT, YYREEE (reference sequence). The CDR3 covers 16 residues. V shed 4 bases and J 7 bases; nucleotides not matched to a gene: 14. CDR3 region: CASSPPRTGETGTQYF. The CDR3 bases are TGTGCCAGCAGCCCACCCAGGACAGGGGAGACAGGGACCCAGTACTTC.

V gene TRBV5-1 combines with J gene TRBJ1-1; tentatively, D is TRBD1 (5 bases). The CDR3 totals 12 residues. CDR1 and CDR2 from the germline V gene are SGHRS and YFSETQ. The V end was cut by 3 bases, the J end by 5 bases, with 8 bases between. CDR3 nucleotides: TGCGCCAGCAGCTGGGGGGGGACTGAAGCTTTCTTT. Its translation: CASSWGGTEAFF.

The rearrangement joins TRBV11-2 to TRBJ2-3, with 9 positions matching TRBD1. This CDR3 has 13 residues. Trimming at V came to 7 bases and at J to 4 bases, leaving 3 bases not matched to a gene. Germline V CDR1 and CDR2: SGHAT, FQNNGV. In DNA, the CDR3 is TGTGCCAGCACTCGACAGGGGGCAGATACGCAGTATTTT. This encodes CASTRQGADTQYF.

J is TRBJ1-1 and V is TRBV5-1, with D unclear. CDR1 is SGHRS and CDR2 is YFSETQ in the germline V gene. The V end lost 0 bases, the J end lost 1 base, and 7 bases lay between the germline ends. The CDR3 has 14 amino acids. CDR3 nucleotide sequence: TGCGCCAGCAGCTTGGGTACAGCGAACACTGAAGCTTTCTTT. The encoded protein is CASSLGTANTEAFF.

The chain carries TRBV5-1 and TRBJ1-1, with D perhaps matching TRBD1 (5 bases). V was cut by 0 bases and J by 8 bases, with 20 bases left in between. The CDR3 runs 16 residues. CDR1 and CDR2 from the germline V gene are SGHRS and YFSETQ. Here the CDR3 reads CASSLGGRAGATEAFF. The CDR3 DNA follows: TGCGCCAGCAGCTTGGGTGGCAGGGCCGGAGCTACCGAAGCTTTCTTT.

The genes are TRBV4-1 and TRBJ2-1; the match to TRBD1 covers 9 bases. V was pared by 4 bases and J by 7 bases, with 8 bases of the junction left unmatched. The germline V gene encodes CDR1 MGHRA and CDR2 YSYEKL. The CDR3 length is 15 residues. CDR3 region: CASSPYRGQQNEQFF. CDR3 bases: TGCGCCAGCAGCCCGTACAGGGGGCAGCAAAATGAGCAGTTCTTC.

The chain uses TRBV5-4 and TRBJ1-2, with D perhaps matching TRBD1 (6 bases). V was cut by 4 bases and J by 5 bases, with 18 bases left in between. This CDR3 spans 15 amino acids. Germline V gene sequence: CDR1 SGHNT, CDR2 YYREEE (reference sequence). The CDR3: CASSLMQGMIYGYTF. In nucleotides, the CDR3 is TGTGCCAGCAGCCTAATGCAGGGGATGATATATGGCTACACCTTC.

The chain recombines TRBV19 with TRBJ1-2; D is possibly TRBD1 (6 bases). Germline loops: CDR1 LNHDA, CDR2 SQIVND (reference sequence). Trimming pared 6 bases from V and 5 bases from J, leaving 22 bases between. The CDR3 has 16 amino acids. Here the CDR3 DNA reads TGTGCCAGTAGGTCCCTTGCACAGGGTTTAGGATATGGCTACACCTTC. Translating it yields CASRSLAQGLGYGYTF.

This rearrangement joins TRBV7-2 to TRBJ1-1; 10 bases are shared with TRBD1. Germline V gives CDR1 SGHTA, CDR2 FQGNSA. This CDR3 has 14 residues. The J segment lost 8 bases and the V segment lost 6 bases, leaving 9 bases of the junction unmatched. DNA of the CDR3: TGTGCCAGCAGTCTTGACAGGGGGCTTCCCGAAGCTTTCTTT. Its translation: CASSLDRGLPEAFF.

This clone was observed a handful of times. The V gene is TRBV19, the J gene TRBJ1-1; D possibly corresponds to TRBD1 (6 bases). The V gene's germline CDR1 is LNHDA and CDR2 SQIVND (reference sequence). V was shortened by 5 bases and J by 1 base, with 8 bases between the two germline ends. The CDR3 consists of 13 residues. The CDR3 DNA sequence: TGTGCCAGTAGTTCGACAGGGAACACTGAAGCTTTCTTT. It codes for CASSSTGNTEAFF.

This chain connects TRBV21-1 to TRBJ2-5; TRBD1 is the table's D call and was not checked against the DNA. TRBV21-1 is listed as a pseudogene. There are 14 residues in the CDR3. This chain's CDR3 is CASSWGLSPRTQYF. The DNA for the CDR3 is TGTGCCAGCAGTTGGGGCCTCTCCCCGAGGACCCAGTACTTC.

This chain links TRBV19 with TRBJ2-2, with D possibly matching TRBD1 (5 bases). This CDR3 has 13 amino acids. In germline, CDR1 is LNHDA, CDR2 SQIVND (reference sequence). Trimming took off 1 base at V and 6 bases at J, with 6 bases between the two ends. CDR3 in DNA: TGTGCCAGTAGTATAGGGGGCTCCGGGGAGCTGTTTTTT. Amino acid sequence: CASSIGGSGELFF.

A few counts support this clone. This chain links TRBV19 with TRBJ2-1; TRBD2 matches 10 bases. Losses at the gene ends were 3 bases for V and 13 bases for J; bases not matched to a gene: 6. CDR1 and CDR2 (germline): LNHDA, SQIVND (reference sequence). The CDR3 consists of 13 residues. The CDR3 DNA is TGTGCCAGTAGTATGGCAGCGGGGGGGCCCCAGTTCTTC. It is translated as CASSMAAGGPQFF.

J is TRBJ2-3 and V is TRBV6-6, with 14 bases fitting TRBD2. The CDR3 is 16 amino acids. Germline lookup yields CDR1 MNHNY and CDR2 SVGAGI (reference sequence). With V trimmed by 4 bases and J by 0 bases, 0 bases remained unmatched. CDR3 bases: TGTGCCAGCAGTTGGACTAGCGGGGGGAGCACAGATACGCAGTATTTT. This gives the protein CASSWTSGGSTDTQYF.

The CDR3 region has the DNA TGTGCCAGCAGCTTACAGACAGGGGCCCTTTACGAGCAGTACTTC. Protein: CASSLQTGALYEQYF. The rearrangement uses TRBV11-1 and TRBJ2-7; 8 bases align to TRBD1. Unmatched junction bases numbered 7, after V lost 2 bases and J lost 4 bases. Germline V gene data show CDR1 as SGHAT and CDR2 as FQDESV (reference sequence). The CDR3 is 15 residues long.

V and J are TRBV18 and TRBJ2-7; the match to TRBD2 covers 7 bases. This CDR3 is built from 15 residues. Germline V gene sequence: CDR1 KGHSH, CDR2 LQKENI. J was trimmed by 4 bases and V by 5 bases; bases with no gene match: 11. This CDR3 reads CASSDRWTRTYEQYF. Written as DNA, the CDR3 is TGTGCCAGCTCAGACCGTTGGACTAGGACGTACGAGCAGTACTTC.

The sample holds a few counts of this clone. The rearrangement uses TRBV27 and TRBJ1-2; 9 positions match TRBD1. After removal of 0 bases from V and 1 base from J, the junction contained 3 bases not matched to a gene. This CDR3 has 16 residues. The germline gives CDR1 MNHEY, CDR2 SMNVEV (reference sequence). CDR3 DNA sequence: TGTGCCAGCAGTTTATCAGGGACAGGGAATAACTATGGCTACACCTTC. Translated, it gives CASSLSGTGNNYGYTF.

This rearrangement joins TRBV10-1 to TRBJ2-3; D unclear. Trimming took off 4 bases at V and 5 bases at J, with 4 bases between the two ends. The length of the CDR3 is 11 residues. Germline-derived CDR1 and CDR2 are WNHNN and SYGVQD (reference sequence). The CDR3 spells CASSVRDTQYF. The CDR3 coding sequence is TGCGCCAGCAGTGTCCGAGATACGCAGTATTTT.

The chain joins TRBV9 to TRBJ2-1; 12 nucleotides align to TRBD2. Germline V gives CDR1 SGDLS, CDR2 YYNGEE. The CDR3 covers 16 residues. The V gene end was trimmed by 0 bases and the J gene end by 7 bases; junction bases not matched to a gene: 5. This CDR3 reads CASSVASGGAGNEQFF. The DNA for the CDR3 is TGTGCCAGCAGCGTAGCTAGCGGGGGGGCAGGGAATGAGCAGTTCTTC.

V usage is TRBV7-9 and J usage is TRBJ2-7, with D possibly TRBD1 on 5 matching bases. Germline-derived CDR1 and CDR2 are SEHNR and FQNEAQ (reference sequence). V shed 5 bases and J shed 4 bases, with 21 bases lying between them. The CDR3 has 16 amino acids. CDR3 nucleotide sequence: TGTGCCAGCAGCCCCGCGCGCGGCAGGGATTTTTACGAGCAGTACTTC. Protein sequence: CASSPARGRDFYEQYF.

The chain links TRBV6-4 to TRBJ2-1; 10 bases fit TRBD1. Per germline, CDR1 MRHNA and CDR2 SNTAGT. This CDR3 is 18 amino acids long. The trim removed 0 bases at V and 7 bases at J, leaving 12 bases unmatched. Here the CDR3 reads CASSDSIGDRGSVNEQFF. The CDR3 region has the DNA TGTGCCAGCAGTGACTCGATTGGGGACAGGGGAAGCGTGAATGAGCAGTTCTTC.

The CDR3 nucleotides read TGTGCCAGCAGCCGGCGGGACAGGGGAGGAGGGGAGACCCAGTACTTC. Translation: CASSRRDRGGGETQYF. The chain couples TRBV5-6 to TRBJ2-5; 10 bases are shared with TRBD1. The germline V gene has CDR1 SGHDT and CDR2 YYEEEE. V lost 4 bases and J lost 5; bases outside the gene matches: 11. CDR3 length equals 16 residues.